The next 4 T cell receptor beta chains were all read from a single sample in a study of siplizumab effects on memory and regulatory T cells. No antigen has been identified for these receptors. Cocultured for five to seven days at 37°C were the mixed lymphocyte reaction cells. Sequencing used immunoSEQ multiplex PCR; TCRdb keeps in-frame clones, though not all of them. The sample holds 15,000 to 20,000 clones, approximately 44% seen once. Sequences were obtained from CFSE-low (dividing) CD4+ T cells sorted from an allogeneic mixed lymphocyte reaction. Receptor source: a human donor in good health; the cells came from an allogeneic mixed lymphocyte reaction. Some clones in this sample may be carry-over from other donors' samples.

This clone showed up just a few times. The chain joins TRBV6-6 to TRBJ1-2; 9 bases match TRBD1. This CDR3 comprises 15 residues. From germline, CDR1 is MNHNY and CDR2 SVGAGI (reference sequence). J lost 4 bases, V lost 10 bases, and 13 bases had no gene match. In DNA, the CDR3 is TGTGCCACCTTCCCGGGACAGGGCGGTAGCTATGGCTACACCTTC. Its protein is CATFPGQGGSYGYTF.

The rearrangement uses TRBV6-5 and TRBJ2-7; 11 bases align to TRBD2. CDR3 length: 14 residues. V dropped 6 bases and J dropped 2; count of bases not matched to a gene: 3. CDR1 and CDR2 (germline): MNHEY, SVGAGI. CDR3 coding DNA: TGTGCCAGCAGAACTAGCGGGGGAACCTACGAGCAGTACTTC. Residues: CASRTSGGTYEQYF.

This clone was seen a few times. The chain employs TRBV11-2 and TRBJ2-1; D not resolved. CDR1 is SGHAT, CDR2 FQNNGV, per germline. CDR3 length equals 14 residues. Trimming removed 3 bases from V and 0 bases from J, with 6 bases in between. Here the CDR3 reads CASSFPSSYNEQFF. CDR3 nucleotide sequence: TGTGCCAGCAGCTTTCCTAGCTCCTACAATGAGCAGTTCTTC.

The chain has TRBV19 and TRBJ2-5; 7 nucleotides match TRBD2. The germline V gene encodes CDR1 LNHDA and CDR2 SQIVND (reference sequence). J gave up 4 bases and V 5 bases, and 13 bases lay outside the gene matches. The CDR3 covers 16 residues. The CDR3, as DNA: TGTGCCAGTAGTCCAAAGCTCCCCGGGGGGAGAGAGACCCAGTACTTC. It codes for CASSPKLPGGRETQYF.